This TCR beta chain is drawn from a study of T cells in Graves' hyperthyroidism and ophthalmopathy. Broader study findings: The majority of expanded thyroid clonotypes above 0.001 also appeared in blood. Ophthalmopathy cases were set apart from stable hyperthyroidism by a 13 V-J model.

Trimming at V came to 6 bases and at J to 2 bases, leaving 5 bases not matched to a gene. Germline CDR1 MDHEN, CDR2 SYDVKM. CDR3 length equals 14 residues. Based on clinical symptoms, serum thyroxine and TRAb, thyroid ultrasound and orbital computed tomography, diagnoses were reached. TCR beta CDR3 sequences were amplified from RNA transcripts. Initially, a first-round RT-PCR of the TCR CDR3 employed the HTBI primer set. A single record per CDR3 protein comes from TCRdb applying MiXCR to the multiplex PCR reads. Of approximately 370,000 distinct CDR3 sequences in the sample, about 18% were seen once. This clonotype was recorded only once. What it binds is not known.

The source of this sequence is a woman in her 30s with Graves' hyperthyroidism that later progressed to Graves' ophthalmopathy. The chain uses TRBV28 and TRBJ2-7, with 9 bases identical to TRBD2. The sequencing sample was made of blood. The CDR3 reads CASRAGGGTYEQYF. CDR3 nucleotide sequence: TGTGCCAGCAGGGCGGGGGGGGGGACCTACGAGCAGTACTTC.